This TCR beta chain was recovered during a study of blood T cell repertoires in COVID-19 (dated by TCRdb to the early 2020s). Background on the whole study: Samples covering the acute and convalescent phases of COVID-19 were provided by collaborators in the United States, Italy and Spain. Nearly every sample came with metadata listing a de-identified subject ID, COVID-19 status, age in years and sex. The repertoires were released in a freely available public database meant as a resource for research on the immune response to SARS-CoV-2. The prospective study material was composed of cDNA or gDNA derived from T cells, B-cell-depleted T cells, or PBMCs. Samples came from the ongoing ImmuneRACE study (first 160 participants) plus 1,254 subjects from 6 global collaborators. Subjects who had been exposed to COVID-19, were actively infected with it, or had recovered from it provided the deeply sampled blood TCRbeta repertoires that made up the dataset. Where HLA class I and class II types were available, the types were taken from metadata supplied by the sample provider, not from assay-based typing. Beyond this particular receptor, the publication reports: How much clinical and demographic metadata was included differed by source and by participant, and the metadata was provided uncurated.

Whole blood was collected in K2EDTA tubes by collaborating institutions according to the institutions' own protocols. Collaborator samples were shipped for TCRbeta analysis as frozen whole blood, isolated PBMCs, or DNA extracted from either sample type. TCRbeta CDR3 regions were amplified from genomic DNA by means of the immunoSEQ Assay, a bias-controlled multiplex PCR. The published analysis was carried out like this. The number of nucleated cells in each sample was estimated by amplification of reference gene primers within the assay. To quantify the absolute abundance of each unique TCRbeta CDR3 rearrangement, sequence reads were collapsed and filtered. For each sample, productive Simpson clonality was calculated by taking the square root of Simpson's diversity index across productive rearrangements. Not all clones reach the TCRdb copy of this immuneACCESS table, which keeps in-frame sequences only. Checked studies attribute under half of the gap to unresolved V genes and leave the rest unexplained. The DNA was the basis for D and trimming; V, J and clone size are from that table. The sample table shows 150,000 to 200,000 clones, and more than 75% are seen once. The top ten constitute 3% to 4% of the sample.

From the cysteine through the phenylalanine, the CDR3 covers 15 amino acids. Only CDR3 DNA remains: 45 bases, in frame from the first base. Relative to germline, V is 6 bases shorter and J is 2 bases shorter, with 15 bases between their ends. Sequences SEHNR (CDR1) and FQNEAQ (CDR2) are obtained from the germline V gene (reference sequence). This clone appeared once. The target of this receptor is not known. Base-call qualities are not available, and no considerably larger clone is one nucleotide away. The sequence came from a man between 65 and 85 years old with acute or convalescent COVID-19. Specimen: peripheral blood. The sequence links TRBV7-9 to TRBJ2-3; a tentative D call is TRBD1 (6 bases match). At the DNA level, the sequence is TGTGCCAGCAGTTTCCAGGGGTTATCCACAGATACGCAGTATTTT. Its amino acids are CASSFQGLSTDTQYF.